This T cell receptor (beta chain) was recovered during a study of blood T cell repertoires in COVID-19. About the research overall: Collection of acute and convalescent COVID-19 samples took place in the United States, Italy and Spain. T cells, B-cell-depleted T cells, or PBMCs provided the cDNA or gDNA that served as material.

Authors' processing steps: Reference gene primer amplification in the assay estimated nucleated cell counts. Produced via immunoSEQ multiplex PCR; TCRdb's table is partial and in-frame only. The V and J calls and clone size come from that table; D and trimming were worked out from the DNA. The sample contains 120,000 or so clones, around 87% of which appear only once. The CDR3 totals 12 residues. Germline-derived CDR1 and CDR2 are SQVTM and ANQGSEA. The V and J ends lost 4 bases and 2 bases respectively, with 6 bases between them. Sequenced sample: peripheral blood. The chain links TRBV29-1 to TRBJ1-5; D unresolved. The source is a woman between 55 and 75 years old with acute or convalescent COVID-19. The chain's CDR3 is CSVGARNQPQHF. CDR3 DNA: TGCAGCGTTGGGGCCCGCAATCAGCCCCAGCATTTT.